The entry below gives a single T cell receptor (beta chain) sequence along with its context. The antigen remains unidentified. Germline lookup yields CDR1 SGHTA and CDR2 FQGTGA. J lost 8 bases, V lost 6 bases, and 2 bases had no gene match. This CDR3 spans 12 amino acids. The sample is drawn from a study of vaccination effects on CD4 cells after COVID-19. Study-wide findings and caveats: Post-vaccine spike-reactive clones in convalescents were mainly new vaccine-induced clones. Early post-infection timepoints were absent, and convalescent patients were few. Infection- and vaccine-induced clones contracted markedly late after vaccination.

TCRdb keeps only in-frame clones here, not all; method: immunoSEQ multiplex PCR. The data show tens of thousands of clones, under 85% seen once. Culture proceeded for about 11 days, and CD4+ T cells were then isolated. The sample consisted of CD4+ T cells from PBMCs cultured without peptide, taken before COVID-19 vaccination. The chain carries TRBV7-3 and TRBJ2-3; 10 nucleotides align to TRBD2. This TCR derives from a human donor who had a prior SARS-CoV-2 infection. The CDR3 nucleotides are TGTGCCAGCAGTCCTAGCGGGGGTACGCAGTATTTT. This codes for CASSPSGGTQYF.